The next 2 T cell receptor beta chains were all read from a single sample in a study of OX40 agonist ivuxolimab in advanced cancers. Some clones are missing from TCRdb's copy, which holds only in-frame ones; the method was immunoSEQ multiplex PCR. This sample has roughly 51,000 clones, with roughly 90% found just once. The sample was CD4+ or CD8+ T cells sorted from blood, taken in a trial of the OX40 agonist ivuxolimab. These receptors were obtained from an adult with an advanced solid tumor such as melanoma, head and neck, liver or kidney cancer.

The CDR3: CASSPENGDNQPQHF. CDR3 coding DNA: TGTGCCAGCAGCCCTGAGAATGGGGACAATCAGCCCCAGCATTTT. The gene calls are TRBV5-5 and TRBJ1-5; D is uncertain. V was pared by 4 bases and J by 3 bases, with 14 bases between. The CDR3 consists of 15 residues. Germline V gene data show CDR1 as SGHKS and CDR2 as YYEKEE (reference sequence).

This clone is deemed medium-sized. The chain's CDR3 is CASSGTIGPGTEAFF. CDR3 nucleotides: TGTGCCAGCAGCGGCACTATCGGACCGGGAACTGAAGCTTTCTTT. The chain joins TRBV11-2 to TRBJ1-1, with D hard to call. Germline values: CDR1 SGHAT, CDR2 FQNNGV. Trimming left V 5 bases short and J 5 bases short, with 18 bases between. The CDR3 spans 15 residues. Together with reference TRBV11-2 and TRBJ1-1, the CDR3 gives the full variable domain: EAGVAQSPRYKIIEKRQSVAFWCNPISGHATLYWYQQILGQGPKLLIQFQNNGVVDDSQLPKDRFSAERLKGVDSTLKIQPAKLEDSAVYLCASSGTIGPGTEAFFGQGTRLTVV.